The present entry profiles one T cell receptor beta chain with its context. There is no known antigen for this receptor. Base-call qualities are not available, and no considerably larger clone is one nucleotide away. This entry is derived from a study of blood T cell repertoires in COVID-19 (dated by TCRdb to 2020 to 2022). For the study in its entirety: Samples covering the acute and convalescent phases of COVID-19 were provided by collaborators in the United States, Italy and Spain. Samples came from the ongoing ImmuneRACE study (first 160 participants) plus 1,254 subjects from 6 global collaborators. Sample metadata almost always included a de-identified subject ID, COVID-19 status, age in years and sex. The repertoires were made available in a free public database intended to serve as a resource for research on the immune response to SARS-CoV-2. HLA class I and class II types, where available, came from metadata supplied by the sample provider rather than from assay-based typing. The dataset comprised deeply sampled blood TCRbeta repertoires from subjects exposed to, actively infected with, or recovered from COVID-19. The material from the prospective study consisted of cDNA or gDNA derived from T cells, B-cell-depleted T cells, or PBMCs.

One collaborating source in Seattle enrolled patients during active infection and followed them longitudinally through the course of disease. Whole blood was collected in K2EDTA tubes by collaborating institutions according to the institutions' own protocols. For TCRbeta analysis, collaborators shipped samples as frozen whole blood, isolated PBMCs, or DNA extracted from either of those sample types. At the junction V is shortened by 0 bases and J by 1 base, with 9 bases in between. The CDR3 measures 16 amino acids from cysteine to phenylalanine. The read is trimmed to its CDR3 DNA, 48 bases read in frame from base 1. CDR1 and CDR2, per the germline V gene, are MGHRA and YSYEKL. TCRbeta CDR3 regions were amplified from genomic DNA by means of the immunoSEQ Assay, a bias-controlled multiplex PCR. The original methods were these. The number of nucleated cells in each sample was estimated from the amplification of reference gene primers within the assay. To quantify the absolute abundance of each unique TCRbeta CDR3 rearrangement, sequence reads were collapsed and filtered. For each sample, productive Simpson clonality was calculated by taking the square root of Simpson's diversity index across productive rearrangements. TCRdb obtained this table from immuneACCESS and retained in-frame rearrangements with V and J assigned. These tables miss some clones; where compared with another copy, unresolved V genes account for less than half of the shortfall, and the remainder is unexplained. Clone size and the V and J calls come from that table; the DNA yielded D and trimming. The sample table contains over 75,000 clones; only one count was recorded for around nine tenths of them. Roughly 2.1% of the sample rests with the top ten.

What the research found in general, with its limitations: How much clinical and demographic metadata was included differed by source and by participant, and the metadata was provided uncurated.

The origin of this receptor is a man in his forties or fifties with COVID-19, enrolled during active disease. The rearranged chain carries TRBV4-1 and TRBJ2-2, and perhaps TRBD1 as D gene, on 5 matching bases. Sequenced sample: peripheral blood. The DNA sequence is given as TGCGCCAGCAGCCAAGATTGGCAGGGGAACACCGGGGAGCTGTTTTTT. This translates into CASSQDWQGNTGELFF.